This T cell receptor beta chain derives from a study of cytomegalovirus exposure and HLA in healthy donors. Findings of the study overall: The study designated 164 TCR beta chains cytomegalovirus-associated.

This clone has a handful of counts. Its cognate antigen is unknown. Amplification used 60 Vbeta primers and 13 Jbeta primers. Only in-frame clones appear in the TCRdb table, and some are missing; sequencing was by immunoSEQ multiplex PCR. The data hold 60,000 to 80,000 clones, with 65% to 80% observed a single time. The CDR3 runs 15 residues. With 6 bases clipped from V and 7 bases from J, the junction kept 12 bases outside the gene matches. CDR1 and CDR2 (germline): MNHEY, SMNVEV (reference sequence). The receptor was isolated from a woman aged 25 to 39 in good health and CMV-seronegative. The V and J genes are TRBV27 and TRBJ1-1; 9 bases map to TRBD1. Input material: PBMCs. CDR3 coding DNA: TGTGCCAGCAGCCCCGACCCGGGACAGGGAAGTGAAGCTTTCTTT. Amino acids: CASSPDPGQGSEAFF.